These T cell receptor beta chains were read from a single sample in a study of CD8+CD57+ T cells in acquired aplastic anemia. In TCRdb, the reads were re-called with MiXCR into one record per CDR3 protein. The sample records 95,000 to 150,000 distinct CDR3 sequences, about 40% being singletons. What was sequenced was sorted CD4+, CD8+, or CD8+CD57+ T cells (not recorded which) from PBMCs. The source of these receptors is a human donor with aplastic anemia. CDR3s leave out the opening cysteine and the closing phenylalanine or tryptophan.

>TRBJ2-7|TRBV10-1
ASSEARLAGGNEQY
>TRBJ1-5|TRBV19
ASSSGQGPQPQH
>TRBJ1-6|TRBV7-2
ASSLGNTYNSPLH
>TRBJ1-5|TRBV19
ASSFQGAQPQH
>TRBJ1-6|TRBV6-1
ASRPNRVQPLH
>TRBJ2-3|TRBV9
ASSVEGLGGDTQY
>TRBJ2-7|TRBV5-8
ASSSRQGPSYEQY
>TRBJ1-6|TRBV30
AWSSRAHQPSYNSPLH
>TRBJ2-5|TRBV30
AWSLTRRETQY
>TRBJ1-1|TRBV28
ASSLSGELTEAF
>TRBJ1-2|TRBV7-9
ASSLLEYGYT
>TRBJ1-5|TRBV11-2
ASSLTSSLPQH
>TRBJ1-5|TRBV19
ASSNDREQPQH
>TRBJ2-4|TRBV29-1
SVDTAKNIQY
>TRBJ2-1|TRBV4-1
ASSPRSSGGSSSYNEQF
>TRBJ2-3|TRBV25-1
ASSGSRHLGPVSTDTQY
>TRBJ2-1|TRBV2
ASTVGGVSSYNEQF
>TRBJ1-5|TRBV2
ASDRGNSNQPQH
>TRBJ2-5|TRBV20-1
SATGGRRETQY
>TRBJ2-7|TRBV28
ASNMTPGYEQY
>TRBJ1-5|TRBV18
ASPRASNQPQH
>TRBJ2-1|TRBV11-1
ASSQNWDSFNEQF
>TRBJ1-5|TRBV7-9
ASSLKGLLGSQPQH
>TRBJ1-1|TRBV9
ASRGMNTEAF
>TRBJ2-1|TRBV10-1
ASSVGGYEQF
>TRBJ1-5|TRBV11-2
ASSQARRYSNQPQH
>TRBJ1-1|TRBV29-1
SVWVGGDAEAF
>TRBJ1-6|TRBV10-1
ASSESRALQSLH
>TRBJ1-6|TRBV3-1
ASSHSRAGANSPLH
>TRBJ2-2|TRBV5-1
ASSLVADRAGELF
>TRBJ1-6|TRBV7-9
ASSFTGNSPLH
>TRBJ1-3|TRBV29-1
SVVAGGGNTIY
>TRBJ1-6|TRBV7-3
ASSNQENSPLH
>TRBJ2-7|TRBV28
ASSSPGTGAPYEQY
>TRBJ1-6|TRBV18
ASSPREESPLH
>TRBJ1-4|TRBV2
ASIVQGTNEKLF
>TRBJ2-7|TRBV20-1
SARSRQPLSDEY
>TRBJ1-2|TRBV4-3
ASSFIRAGGNYGFT
>TRBJ1-2|TRBV9
ASSVFHSANYGYT
>TRBJ1-1|TRBV5-1
ASSLGPLNTEAF
>TRBJ2-5|TRBV4-1
ASSQVGMGGTQY
>TRBJ2-5|TRBV7-9
ASSSTEQETQY
>TRBJ1-5|TRBV2
ASRRQGGGNQPQH
>TRBJ1-4|TRBV13
ASSLDRGEGEKLF
>TRBJ1-6|TRBV9
ASSVGGGSSYNSPLH
>TRBJ1-4|TRBV4-2
ASSQSRDSNEKLF
>TRBJ2-6|TRBV5-1
ASSLGGIGPGANVLT
>TRBJ1-4|TRBV20-1
SAVMFDEKLF
>TRBJ1-2|TRBV7-9
ASSLVQGGGYT
>TRBJ2-2|TRBV28
ASRKQGTGELF
>TRBJ2-3|TRBV10-3
AISLAGGFTDTQY
>TRBJ1-2|TRBV11-1
ASSLAELSDYGYT